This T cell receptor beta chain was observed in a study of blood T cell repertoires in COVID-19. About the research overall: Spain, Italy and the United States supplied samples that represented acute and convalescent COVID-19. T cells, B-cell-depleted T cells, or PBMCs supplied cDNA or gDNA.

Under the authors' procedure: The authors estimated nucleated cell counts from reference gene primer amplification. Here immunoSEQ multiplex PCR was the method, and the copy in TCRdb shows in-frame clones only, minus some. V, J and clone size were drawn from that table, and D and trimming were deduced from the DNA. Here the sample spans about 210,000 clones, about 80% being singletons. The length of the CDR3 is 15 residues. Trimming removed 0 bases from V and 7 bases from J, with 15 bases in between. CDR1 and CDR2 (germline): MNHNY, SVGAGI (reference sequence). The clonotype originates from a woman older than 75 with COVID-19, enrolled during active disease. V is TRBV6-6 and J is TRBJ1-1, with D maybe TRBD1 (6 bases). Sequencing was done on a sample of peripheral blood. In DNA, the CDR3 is TGTGCCAGCAGTTACTCGCGGGGGGCGGCAGGTGAAGCTTTCTTT. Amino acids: CASSYSRGAAGEAFF.